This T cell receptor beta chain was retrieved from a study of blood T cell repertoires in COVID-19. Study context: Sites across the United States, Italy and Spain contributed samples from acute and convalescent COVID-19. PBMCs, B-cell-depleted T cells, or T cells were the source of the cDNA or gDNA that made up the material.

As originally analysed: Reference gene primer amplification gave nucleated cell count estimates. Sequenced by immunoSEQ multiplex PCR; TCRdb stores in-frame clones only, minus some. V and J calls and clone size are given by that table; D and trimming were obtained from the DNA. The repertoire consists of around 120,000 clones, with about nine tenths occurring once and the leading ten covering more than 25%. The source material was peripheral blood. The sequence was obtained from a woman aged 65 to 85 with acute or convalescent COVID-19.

The CDR3 DNA follows: TGTGCCAGCTCACCACGGCGGAAACTCCAATCTAGCACAGATACGCAGTATTTT. Protein: CASSPRRKLQSSTDTQYF. The V gene is TRBV18, the J gene TRBJ2-3; D is ambiguous. Trimming took 1 base from V and 0 from J, leaving 17 bases between them. From germline, CDR1 is KGHSH and CDR2 LQKENI. The CDR3 extends over 18 amino acids.